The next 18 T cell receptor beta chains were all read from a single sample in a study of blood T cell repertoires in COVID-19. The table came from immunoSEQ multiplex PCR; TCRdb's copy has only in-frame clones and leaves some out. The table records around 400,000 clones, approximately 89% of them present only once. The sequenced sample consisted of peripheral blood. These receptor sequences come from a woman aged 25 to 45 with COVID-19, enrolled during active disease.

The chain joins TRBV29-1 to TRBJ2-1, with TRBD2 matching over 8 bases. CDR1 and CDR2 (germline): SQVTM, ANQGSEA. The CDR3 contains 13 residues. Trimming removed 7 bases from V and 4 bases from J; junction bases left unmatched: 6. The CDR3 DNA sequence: TGCAGCGATAGGACTAGCTTGTACAATGAGCAGTTCTTC. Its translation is CSDRTSLYNEQFF.

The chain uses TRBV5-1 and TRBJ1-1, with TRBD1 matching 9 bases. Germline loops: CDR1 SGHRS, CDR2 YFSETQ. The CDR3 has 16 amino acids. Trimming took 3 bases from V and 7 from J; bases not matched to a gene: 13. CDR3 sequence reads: CASSWTGEARTGEAFF. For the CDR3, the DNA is TGCGCCAGCAGCTGGACAGGGGAAGCCCGAACAGGTGAAGCTTTCTTT.

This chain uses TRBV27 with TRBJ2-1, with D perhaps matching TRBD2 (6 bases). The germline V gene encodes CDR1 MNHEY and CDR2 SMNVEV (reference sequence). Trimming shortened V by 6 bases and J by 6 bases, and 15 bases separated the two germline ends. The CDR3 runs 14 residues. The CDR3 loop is CASREGRLGNEQFF. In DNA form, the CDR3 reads TGTGCCAGCAGGGAGGGGCGGTTAGGCAATGAGCAGTTCTTC.

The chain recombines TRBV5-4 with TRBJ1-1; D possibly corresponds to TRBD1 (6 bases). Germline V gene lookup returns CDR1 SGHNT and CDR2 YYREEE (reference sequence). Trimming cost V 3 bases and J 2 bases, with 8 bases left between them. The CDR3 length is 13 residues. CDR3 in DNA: TGTGCCAGCAGCTGGACAGCAAACACTGAAGCTTTCTTT. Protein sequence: CASSWTANTEAFF.

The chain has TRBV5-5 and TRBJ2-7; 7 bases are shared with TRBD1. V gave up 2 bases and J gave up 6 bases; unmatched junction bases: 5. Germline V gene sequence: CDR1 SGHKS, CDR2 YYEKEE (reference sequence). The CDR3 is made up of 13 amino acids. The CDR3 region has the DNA TGTGCCAGCAGCTTTACAGGGGAACGCGAGCAGTACTTC. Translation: CASSFTGEREQYF. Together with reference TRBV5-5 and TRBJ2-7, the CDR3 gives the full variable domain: DAGVTQSPTHLIKTRGQQVTLRCSPISGHKSVSWYQQVLGQGPQFIFQYYEKEERGRGNFPDRFSARQFPNYSSELNVNALLLGDSALYLCASSFTGEREQYFGPGTRLTVT.

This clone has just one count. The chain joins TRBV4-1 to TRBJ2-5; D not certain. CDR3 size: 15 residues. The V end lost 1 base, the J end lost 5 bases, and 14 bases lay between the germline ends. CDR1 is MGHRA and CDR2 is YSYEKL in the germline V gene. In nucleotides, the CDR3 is TGCGCCAGCAGCCAAGTTGTGGCAGCCGGGGAGACCCAGTACTTC. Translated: CASSQVVAAGETQYF.

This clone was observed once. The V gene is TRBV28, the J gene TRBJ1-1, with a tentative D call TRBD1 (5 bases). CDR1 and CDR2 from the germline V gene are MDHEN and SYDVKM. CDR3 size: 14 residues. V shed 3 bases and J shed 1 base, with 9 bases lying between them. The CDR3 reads CASSFRGSNTEAFF. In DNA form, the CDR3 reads TGTGCCAGCAGTTTCCGGGGGTCGAACACTGAAGCTTTCTTT.

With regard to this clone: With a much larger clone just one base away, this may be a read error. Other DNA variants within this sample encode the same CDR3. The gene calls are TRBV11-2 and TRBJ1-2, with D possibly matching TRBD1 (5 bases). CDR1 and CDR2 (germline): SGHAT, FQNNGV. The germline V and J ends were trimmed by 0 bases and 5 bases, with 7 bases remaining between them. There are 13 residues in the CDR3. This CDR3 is CASSLDGGYGYTF. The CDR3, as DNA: TGTGCCAGCAGCTTAGATGGGGGGTATGGCTACACCTTC.

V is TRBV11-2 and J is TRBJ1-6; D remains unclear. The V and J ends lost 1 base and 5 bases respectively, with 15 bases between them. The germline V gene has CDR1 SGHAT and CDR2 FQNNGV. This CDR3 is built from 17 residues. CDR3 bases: TGTGCCAGCAGCTTAGTTCTGGTTCCCCGGGATAATTCACCCCTCCACTTT. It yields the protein CASSLVLVPRDNSPLHF. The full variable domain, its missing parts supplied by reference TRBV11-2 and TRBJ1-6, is EAGVAQSPRYKIIEKRQSVAFWCNPISGHATLYWYQQILGQGPKLLIQFQNNGVVDDSQLPKDRFSAERLKGVDSTLKIQPAKLEDSAVYLCASSLVLVPRDNSPLHFGNGTRLTVT.

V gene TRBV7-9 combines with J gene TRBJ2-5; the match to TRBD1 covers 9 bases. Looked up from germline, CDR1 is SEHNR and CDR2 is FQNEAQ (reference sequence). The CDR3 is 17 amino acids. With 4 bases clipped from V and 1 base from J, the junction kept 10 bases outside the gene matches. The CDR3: CASSSGQGLRVQETQYF. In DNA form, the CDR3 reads TGTGCCAGCAGCTCGGGACAGGGATTGAGGGTCCAAGAGACCCAGTACTTC.

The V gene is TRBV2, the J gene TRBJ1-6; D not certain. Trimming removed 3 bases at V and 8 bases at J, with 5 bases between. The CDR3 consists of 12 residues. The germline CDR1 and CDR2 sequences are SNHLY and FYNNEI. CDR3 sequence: CASSDSDSPLHF. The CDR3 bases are TGTGCCAGCAGTGATTCGGATTCACCCCTCCACTTT.

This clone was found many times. The CDR3 region has the DNA TGTGCCAGCAGGGATAGCGGGATAAACACCGGGGAGCTGTTTTTT. It specifies CASRDSGINTGELFF. The chain carries TRBV2 and TRBJ2-2, with 8 bases matching TRBD2. CDR1 is SNHLY, CDR2 FYNNEI, per germline. After removal of 6 bases from V and 2 bases from J, the junction contained 5 bases not matched to a gene. The CDR3 has 15 residues.

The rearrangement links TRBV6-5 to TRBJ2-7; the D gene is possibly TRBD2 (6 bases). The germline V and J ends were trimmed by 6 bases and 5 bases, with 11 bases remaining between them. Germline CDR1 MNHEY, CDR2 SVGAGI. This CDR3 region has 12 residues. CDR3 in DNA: TGTGCCAGCAGCCGTACTAGCAACGAGCAGTACTTC. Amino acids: CASSRTSNEQYF.

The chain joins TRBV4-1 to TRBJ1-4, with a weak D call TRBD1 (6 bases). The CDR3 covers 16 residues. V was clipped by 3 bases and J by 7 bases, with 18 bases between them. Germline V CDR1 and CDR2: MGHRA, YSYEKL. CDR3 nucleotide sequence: TGCGCCAGCAGCCATTTCGAACAGGGCTCTGGTGAAAAACTGTTTTTT. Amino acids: CASSHFEQGSGEKLFF.

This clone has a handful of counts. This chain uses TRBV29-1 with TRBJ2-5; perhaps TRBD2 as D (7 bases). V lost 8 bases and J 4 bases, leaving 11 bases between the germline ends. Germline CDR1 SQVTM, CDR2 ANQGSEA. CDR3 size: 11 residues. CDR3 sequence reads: CSLGGRETQYF. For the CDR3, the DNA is TGCAGCCTCGGGGGGCGAGAGACCCAGTACTTC.

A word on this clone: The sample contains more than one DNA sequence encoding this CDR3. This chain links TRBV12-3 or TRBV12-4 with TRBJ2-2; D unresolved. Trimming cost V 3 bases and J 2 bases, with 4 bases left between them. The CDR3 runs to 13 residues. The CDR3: CASSLSNTGELFF. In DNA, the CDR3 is TGTGCCAGCAGTTTGAGCAACACCGGGGAGCTGTTTTTT.

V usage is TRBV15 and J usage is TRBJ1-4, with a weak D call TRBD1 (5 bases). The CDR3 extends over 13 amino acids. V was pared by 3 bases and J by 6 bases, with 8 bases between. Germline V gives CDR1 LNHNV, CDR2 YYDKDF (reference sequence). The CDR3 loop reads CATSSQGYEKLFF. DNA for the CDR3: TGTGCCACCAGCAGCCAGGGATATGAAAAACTGTTTTTT. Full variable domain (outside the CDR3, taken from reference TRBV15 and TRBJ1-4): DAMVIQNPRYQVTQFGKPVTLSCSQTLNHNVMYWYQQKSSQAPKLLFHYYDKDFNNEADTPDNFQSRRPNTSFCFLDIRSPGLGDTAMYLCATSSQGYEKLFFGSGTQLSVL.

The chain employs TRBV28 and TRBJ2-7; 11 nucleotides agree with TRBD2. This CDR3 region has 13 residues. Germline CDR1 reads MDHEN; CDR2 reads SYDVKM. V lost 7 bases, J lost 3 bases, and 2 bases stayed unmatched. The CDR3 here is CASKLAGVYEQYF. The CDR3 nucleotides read TGTGCCAGCAAACTAGCGGGAGTCTACGAGCAGTACTTC. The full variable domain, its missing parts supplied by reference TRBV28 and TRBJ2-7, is DVKVTQSSRYLVKRTGEKVFLECVQDMDHENMFWYRQDPGLGLRLIYFSYDVKMKEKGDIPEGYSVSREKKERFSLILESASTNQTSMYLCASKLAGVYEQYFGPGTRLTVT.